This T cell receptor beta chain emerged from a study of blood T cell repertoires in COVID-19. The V end was cut by 7 bases, the J end by 6 bases, with 13 bases between. This CDR3 region has 12 residues. Germline CDR1 is MNHEY and CDR2 is SVGAGI. TCRdb keeps only in-frame clones here, not all; method: immunoSEQ multiplex PCR. This table holds roughly 200,000 clones, less than 80% found once. The specimen was peripheral blood. The source of this sequence is a man aged 50 to 59 who had recovered from COVID-19. The chain has TRBV6-5 and TRBJ2-7; the D gene is possibly TRBD1 (6 bases). The CDR3: CASTTGWVEQYF. Written as DNA, the CDR3 is TGTGCCAGCACTACAGGGTGGGTCGAGCAGTACTTC.